Detailed here is one T cell receptor (beta chain). Its antigen is unknown. Vbeta (60) and Jbeta (13) primers were used in the PCR. This table comes from immunoSEQ multiplex PCR, and its TCRdb copy is limited to in-frame clones, with some not included. The data show 97,000 or so clones, about 60% seen once. The record originates from a study of cytomegalovirus exposure and HLA in healthy donors. The germline gives CDR1 MNHEY, CDR2 SMNVEV (reference sequence). The CDR3 covers 13 residues. The ends were cut back, 3 bases at V and 6 bases at J, with 9 bases in the middle. All donors participated as healthy donors of bone marrow. Broader study findings: It was taken for granted in presence/absence analyses that sequencing depth across donors was roughly uniform.

This sequence was found in a human donor in good health. The specimen was PBMCs. The rearrangement uses TRBV27 and TRBJ1-5; no clear D gene. CDR3 coding DNA: TGTGCCAGCAGTTTCTCCCCTAGTCAGCCCCAGCATTTT. The encoded protein is CASSFSPSQPQHF.